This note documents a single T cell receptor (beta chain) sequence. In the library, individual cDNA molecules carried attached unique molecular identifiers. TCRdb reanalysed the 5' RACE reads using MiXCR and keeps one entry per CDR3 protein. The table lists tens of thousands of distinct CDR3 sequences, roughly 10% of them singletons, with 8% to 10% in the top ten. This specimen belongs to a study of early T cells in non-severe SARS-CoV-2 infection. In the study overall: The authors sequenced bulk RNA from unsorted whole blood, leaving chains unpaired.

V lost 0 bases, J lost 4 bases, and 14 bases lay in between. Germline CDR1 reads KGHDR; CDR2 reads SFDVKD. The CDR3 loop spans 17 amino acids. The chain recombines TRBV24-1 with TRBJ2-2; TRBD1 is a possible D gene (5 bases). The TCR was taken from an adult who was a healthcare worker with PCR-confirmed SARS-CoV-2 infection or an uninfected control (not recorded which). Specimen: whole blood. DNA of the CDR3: TGTGCCACCAGTGATTTGCAAGGGGCGGTCGCCACCGGGGAGCTGTTTTTT. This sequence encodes CATSDLQGAVATGELFF.